This TCR beta chain appears in the sequencing data of a study of blood T cell repertoires in COVID-19. Overall study context: Samples taken during acute and convalescent COVID-19 were collected in the United States, Italy and Spain.

Allocation to cohorts depended on clinical history reported by the participants. With 6 bases clipped from V and 2 bases from J, the junction kept 8 bases outside the gene matches. CDR3 length: 14 residues. The V gene's germline CDR1 is SQVTM and CDR2 ANQGSEA. As processed by the authors: Nucleated cell number was recorded as an estimate derived from reference gene primer amplification. The assay was immunoSEQ multiplex PCR, and TCRdb's table has in-frame clones only and misses some. That table is the source of V, J and clone size, and D and trimming were worked out from the DNA. Of some 250,000 clones listed, 85% to 90% were seen once; the top ten hold approximately 9.5%.

Input material: PBMCs or T cells enriched from blood (not recorded which). The TCR originated in a man aged 35-49 years who had recovered from COVID-19. V is TRBV29-1 and J is TRBJ2-7; TRBD2 agrees at 9 bases. CDR3 in amino acids: CSVAAGGLAYEQYF. The CDR3 region has the DNA TGCAGCGTGGCCGCGGGAGGGCTCGCCTACGAGCAGTACTTC.